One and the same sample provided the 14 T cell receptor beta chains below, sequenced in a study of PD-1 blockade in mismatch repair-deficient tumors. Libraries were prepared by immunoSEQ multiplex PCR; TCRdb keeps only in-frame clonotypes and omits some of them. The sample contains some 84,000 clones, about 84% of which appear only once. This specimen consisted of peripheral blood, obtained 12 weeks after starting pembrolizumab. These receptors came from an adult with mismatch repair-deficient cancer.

CDR3 in DNA: TGTGCCAGCAGTTTTGCACAGGGCACAGATACGCAGTATTTT. Amino acid sequence: CASSFAQGTDTQYF. The chain links TRBV27 to TRBJ2-3; tentative D call: TRBD1 (5 bases). The CDR3 consists of 14 residues. Germline CDR1 and CDR2: MNHEY and SMNVEV (reference sequence). Trimming pared 3 bases from V and 1 base from J, leaving 8 bases between.

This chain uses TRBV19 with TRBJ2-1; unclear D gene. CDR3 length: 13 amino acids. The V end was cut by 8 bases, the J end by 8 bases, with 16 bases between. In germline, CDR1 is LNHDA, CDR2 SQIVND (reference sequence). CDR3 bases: TGTGCCAGTCTACCATCCACGGGCGATGAGCAGTTCTTC. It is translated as CASLPSTGDEQFF.

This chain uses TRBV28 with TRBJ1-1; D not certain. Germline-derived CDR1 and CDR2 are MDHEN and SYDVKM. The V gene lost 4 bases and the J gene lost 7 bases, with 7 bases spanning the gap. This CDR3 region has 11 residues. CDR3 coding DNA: TGTGCCAGCAGTTCCGCCCTTGAAGCTTTCTTT. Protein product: CASSSALEAFF.

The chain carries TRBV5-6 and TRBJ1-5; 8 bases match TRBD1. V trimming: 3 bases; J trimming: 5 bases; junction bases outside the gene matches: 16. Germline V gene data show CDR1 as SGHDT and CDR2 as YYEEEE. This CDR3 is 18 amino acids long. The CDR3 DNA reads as TGTGCCAGCAGCTCCCGGGACAGGAAACCCACGGTGGATCAGCCCCAGCATTTT. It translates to CASSSRDRKPTVDQPQHF. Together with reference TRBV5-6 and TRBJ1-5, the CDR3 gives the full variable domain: DAGVTQSPTHLIKTRGQQVTLRCSPKSGHDTVSWYQQALGQGPQFIFQYYEEEERQRGNFPDRFSGHQFPNYSSELNVNALLLGDSALYLCASSSRDRKPTVDQPQHFGDGTRLSIL.

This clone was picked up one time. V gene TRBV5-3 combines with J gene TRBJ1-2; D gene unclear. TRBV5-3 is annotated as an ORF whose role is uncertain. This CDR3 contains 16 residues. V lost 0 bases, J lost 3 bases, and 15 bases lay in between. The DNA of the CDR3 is TGTGCCAGAAGCTTGGGGTTGGACGGTACTGACTATGGCTACACCTTC. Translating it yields CARSLGLDGTDYGYTF.

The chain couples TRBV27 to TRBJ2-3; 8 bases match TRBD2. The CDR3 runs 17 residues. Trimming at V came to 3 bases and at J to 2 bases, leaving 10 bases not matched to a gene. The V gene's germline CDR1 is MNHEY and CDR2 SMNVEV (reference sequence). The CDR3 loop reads CASSFTGRGTYTDTQYF. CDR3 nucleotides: TGTGCCAGCAGTTTTACCGGGAGGGGGACTTACACAGATACGCAGTATTTT.

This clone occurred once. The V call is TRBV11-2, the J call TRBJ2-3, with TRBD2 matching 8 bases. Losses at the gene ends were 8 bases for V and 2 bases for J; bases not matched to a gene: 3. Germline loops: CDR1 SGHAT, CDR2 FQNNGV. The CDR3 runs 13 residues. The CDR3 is CASEGLVTDTQYF. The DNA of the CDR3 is TGTGCCAGCGAGGGACTAGTCACAGATACGCAGTATTTT.

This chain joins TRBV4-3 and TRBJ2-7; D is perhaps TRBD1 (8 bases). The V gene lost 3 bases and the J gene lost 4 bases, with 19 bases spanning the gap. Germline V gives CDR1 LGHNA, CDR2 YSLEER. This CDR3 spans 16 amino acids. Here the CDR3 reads CASSQSGAGGLYEQYF. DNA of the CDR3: TGCGCCAGCAGCCAGAGCGGGGCAGGGGGCCTATACGAGCAGTACTTC.

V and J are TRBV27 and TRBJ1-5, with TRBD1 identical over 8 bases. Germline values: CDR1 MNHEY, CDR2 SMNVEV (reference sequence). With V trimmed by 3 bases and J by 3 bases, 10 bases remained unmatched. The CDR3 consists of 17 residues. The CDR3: CASSFLAAGGNNQPQHF. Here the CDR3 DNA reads TGTGCCAGCAGTTTTTTAGCGGCAGGGGGCAACAATCAGCCCCAGCATTTT.

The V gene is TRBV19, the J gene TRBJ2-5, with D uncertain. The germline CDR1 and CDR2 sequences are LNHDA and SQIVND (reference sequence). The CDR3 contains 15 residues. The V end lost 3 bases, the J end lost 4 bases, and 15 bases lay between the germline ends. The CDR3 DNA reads TGTGCCAGTAGTATCGGAAAACCAGGCGGAGAGACCCAGTACTTC. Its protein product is CASSIGKPGGETQYF.

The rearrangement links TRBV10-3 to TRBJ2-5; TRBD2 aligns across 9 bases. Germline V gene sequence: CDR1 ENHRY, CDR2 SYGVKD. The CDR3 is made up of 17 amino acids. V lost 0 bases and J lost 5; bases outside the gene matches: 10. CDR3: CAISESWLAGIGETQYF. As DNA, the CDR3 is TGTGCCATCAGTGAGTCCTGGCTAGCGGGAATTGGGGAGACCCAGTACTTC.

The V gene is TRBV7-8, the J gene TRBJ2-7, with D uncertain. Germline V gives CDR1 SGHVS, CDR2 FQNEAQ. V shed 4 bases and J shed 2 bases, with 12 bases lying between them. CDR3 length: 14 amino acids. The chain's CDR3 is CASSSPGLAYEQYF. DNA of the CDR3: TGTGCCAGCAGCTCACCGGGCTTAGCCTACGAGCAGTACTTC.

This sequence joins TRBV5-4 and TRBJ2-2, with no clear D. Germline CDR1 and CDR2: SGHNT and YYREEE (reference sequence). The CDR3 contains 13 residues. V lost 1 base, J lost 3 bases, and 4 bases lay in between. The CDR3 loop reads CASSLTDTGELFF. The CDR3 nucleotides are TGTGCCAGCAGCTTGACAGACACCGGGGAGCTGTTTTTT.

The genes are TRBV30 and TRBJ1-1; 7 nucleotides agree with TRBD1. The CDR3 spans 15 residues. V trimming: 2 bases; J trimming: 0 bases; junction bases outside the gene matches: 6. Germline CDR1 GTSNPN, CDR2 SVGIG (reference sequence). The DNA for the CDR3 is TGTGCCTGGAGTCACCACGACAGGGTGAACACTGAAGCTTTCTTT. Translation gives CAWSHHDRVNTEAFF.